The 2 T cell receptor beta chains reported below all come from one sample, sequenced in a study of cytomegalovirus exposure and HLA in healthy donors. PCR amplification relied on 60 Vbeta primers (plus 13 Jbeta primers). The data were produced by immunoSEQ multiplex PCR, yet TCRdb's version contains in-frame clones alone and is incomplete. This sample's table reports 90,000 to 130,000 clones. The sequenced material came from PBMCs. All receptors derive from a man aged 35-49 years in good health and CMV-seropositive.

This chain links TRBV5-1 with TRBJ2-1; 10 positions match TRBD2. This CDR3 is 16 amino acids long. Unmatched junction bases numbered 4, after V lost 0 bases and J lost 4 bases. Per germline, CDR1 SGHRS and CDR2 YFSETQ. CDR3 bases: TGCGCCAGCAGCTTGGTAACTAGCGGGACATACAATGAGCAGTTCTTC. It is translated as CASSLVTSGTYNEQFF. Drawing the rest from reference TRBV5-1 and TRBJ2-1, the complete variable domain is KAGVTQTPRYLIKTRGQQVTLSCSPISGHRSVSWYQQTPGQGLQFLFEYFSETQRNKGNFPGRFSGRQFSNSRSEMNVSTLELGDSALYLCASSLVTSGTYNEQFFGPGTRLTVL.

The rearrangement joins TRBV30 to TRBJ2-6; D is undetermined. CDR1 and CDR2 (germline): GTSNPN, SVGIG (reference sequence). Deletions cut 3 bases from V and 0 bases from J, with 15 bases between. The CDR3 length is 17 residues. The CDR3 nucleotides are TGTGCCTGGAGGAAGGATGGGCAGCCCTCTGGGGCCAACGTCCTGACTTTC. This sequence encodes CAWRKDGQPSGANVLTF.